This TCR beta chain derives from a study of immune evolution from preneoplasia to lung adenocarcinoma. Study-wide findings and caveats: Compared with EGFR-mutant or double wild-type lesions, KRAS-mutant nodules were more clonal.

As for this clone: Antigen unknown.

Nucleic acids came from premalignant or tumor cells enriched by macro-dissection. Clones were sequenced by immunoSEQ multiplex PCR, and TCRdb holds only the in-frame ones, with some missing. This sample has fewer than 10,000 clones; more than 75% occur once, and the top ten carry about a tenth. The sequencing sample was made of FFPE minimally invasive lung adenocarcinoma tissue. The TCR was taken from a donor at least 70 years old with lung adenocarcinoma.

CDR3 in amino acids: CAWTLGNTEAFF. DNA for the CDR3: TGTGCCTGGACCCTAGGGAACACTGAAGCTTTCTTT. The chain combines TRBV30 with TRBJ1-1; no definite D call. Germline CDR1 is GTSNPN and CDR2 is SVGIG (reference sequence). Trimming pared 4 bases from V and 1 base from J, leaving 7 bases between. The length of the CDR3 is 12 residues. Variable domain in full (rest from reference TRBV30 and TRBJ1-1): SQTIHQWPATLVQPVGSPLSLECTVEGTSNPNLYWYRQAAGRGLQLLFYSVGIGQISSEVPQNLSASRPQDRQFILSSKKLLLSDSGFYLCAWTLGNTEAFFGQGTRLTVV.